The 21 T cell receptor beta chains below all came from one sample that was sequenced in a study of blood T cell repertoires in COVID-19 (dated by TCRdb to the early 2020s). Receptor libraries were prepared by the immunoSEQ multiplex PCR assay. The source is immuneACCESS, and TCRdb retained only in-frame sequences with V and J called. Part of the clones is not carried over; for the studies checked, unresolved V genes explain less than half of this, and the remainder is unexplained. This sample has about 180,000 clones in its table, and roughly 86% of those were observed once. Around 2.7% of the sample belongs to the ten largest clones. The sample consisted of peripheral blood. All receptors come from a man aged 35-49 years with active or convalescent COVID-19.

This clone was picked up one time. CDR3 sequence reads: CASSPDYNYGYTF. In nucleotides, the CDR3 is TGTGCCAGCAGCCCGGACTATAACTATGGCTACACCTTC. This rearrangement joins TRBV9 to TRBJ1-2; D is uncertain. V lost 4 bases to trimming and J lost 1 base, with 8 bases between them. The CDR3 sequence is 13 residues long. CDR1 SGDLS and CDR2 YYNGEE come from the germline V gene. The complete variable domain, with remaining parts taken from reference TRBV9 and TRBJ1-2, reads DSGVTQTPKHLITATGQRVTLRCSPRSGDLSVYWYQQSLDQGLQFLIQYYNGEERAKGNILERFSAQQFPDLHSELNLSSLELGDSALYFCASSPDYNYGYTFGSGTRLTVV.

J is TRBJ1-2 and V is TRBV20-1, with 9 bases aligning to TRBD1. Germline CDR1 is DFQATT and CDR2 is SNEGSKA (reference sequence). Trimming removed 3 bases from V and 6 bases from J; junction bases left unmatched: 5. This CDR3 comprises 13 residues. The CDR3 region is CSASRGQGDGYTF. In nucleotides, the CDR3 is TGCAGTGCTAGTCGGGGACAGGGTGATGGCTACACCTTC.

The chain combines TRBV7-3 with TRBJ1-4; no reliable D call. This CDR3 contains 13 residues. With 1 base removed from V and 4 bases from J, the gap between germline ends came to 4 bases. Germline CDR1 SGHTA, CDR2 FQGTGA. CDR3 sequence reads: CASSLKHNEKLFF. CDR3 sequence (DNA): TGTGCCAGCAGCTTAAAACATAATGAAAAACTGTTTTTT.

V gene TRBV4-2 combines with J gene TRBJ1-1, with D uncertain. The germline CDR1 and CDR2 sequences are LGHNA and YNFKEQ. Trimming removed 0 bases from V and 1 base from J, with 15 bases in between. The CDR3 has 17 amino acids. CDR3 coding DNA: TGTGCCAGCAGCCAAGATATGACGACGGGAACGAACACTGAAGCTTTCTTT. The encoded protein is CASSQDMTTGTNTEAFF.

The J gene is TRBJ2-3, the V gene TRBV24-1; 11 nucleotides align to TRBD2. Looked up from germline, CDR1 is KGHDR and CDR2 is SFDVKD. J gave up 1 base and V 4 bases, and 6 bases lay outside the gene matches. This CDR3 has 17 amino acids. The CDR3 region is CATSDKTSGARTDTQYF. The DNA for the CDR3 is TGTGCCACCAGTGACAAGACTAGCGGGGCTCGCACAGATACGCAGTATTTT.

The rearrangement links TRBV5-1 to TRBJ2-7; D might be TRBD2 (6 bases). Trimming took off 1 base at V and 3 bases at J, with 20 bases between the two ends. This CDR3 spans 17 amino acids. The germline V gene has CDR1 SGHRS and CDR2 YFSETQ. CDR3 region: CASSLTPRRGTNYEQYF. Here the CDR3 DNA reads TGCGCCAGCAGCTTGACCCCCCGGAGGGGAACTAACTACGAGCAGTACTTC. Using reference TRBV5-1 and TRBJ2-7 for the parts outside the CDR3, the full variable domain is KAGVTQTPRYLIKTRGQQVTLSCSPISGHRSVSWYQQTPGQGLQFLFEYFSETQRNKGNFPGRFSGRQFSNSRSEMNVSTLELGDSALYLCASSLTPRRGTNYEQYFGPGTRLTVT.

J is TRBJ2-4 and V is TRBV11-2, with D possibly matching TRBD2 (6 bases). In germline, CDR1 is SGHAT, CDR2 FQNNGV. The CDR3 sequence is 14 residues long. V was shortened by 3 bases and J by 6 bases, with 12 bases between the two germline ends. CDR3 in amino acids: CASSLGGRGNIQYF. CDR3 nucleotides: TGTGCCAGCAGCTTGGGGGGAAGGGGAAACATTCAGTACTTC.

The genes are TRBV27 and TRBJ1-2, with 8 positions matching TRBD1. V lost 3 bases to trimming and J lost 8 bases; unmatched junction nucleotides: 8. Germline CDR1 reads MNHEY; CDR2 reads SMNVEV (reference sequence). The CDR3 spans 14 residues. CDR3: CASSLTGTGFGYTF. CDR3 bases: TGTGCCAGCAGTTTGACCGGGACAGGTTTCGGCTACACCTTC.

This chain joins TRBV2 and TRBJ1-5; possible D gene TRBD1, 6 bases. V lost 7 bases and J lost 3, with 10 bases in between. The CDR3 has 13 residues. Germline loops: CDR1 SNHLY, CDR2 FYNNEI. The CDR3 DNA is TGTGCCAGCATCGGACAGCCCAATCAGCCCCAGCATTTT. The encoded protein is CASIGQPNQPQHF.

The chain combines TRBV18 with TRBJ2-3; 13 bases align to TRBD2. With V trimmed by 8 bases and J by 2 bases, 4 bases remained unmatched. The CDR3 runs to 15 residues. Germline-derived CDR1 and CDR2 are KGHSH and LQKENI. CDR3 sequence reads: CASRTSGGFTDTQYF. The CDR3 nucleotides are TGTGCCAGCCGGACTAGCGGGGGCTTCACAGATACGCAGTATTTT.

CDR3 sequence: CSVGERLDTQYF. In nucleotides, the CDR3 is TGCAGCGTTGGCGAAAGATTGGATACGCAGTATTTT. This chain uses TRBV29-1 with TRBJ2-3, with D unresolved. The germline V gene encodes CDR1 SQVTM and CDR2 ANQGSEA. The CDR3 is 12 residues long. V was clipped by 4 bases and J by 6 bases, with 11 bases between them.

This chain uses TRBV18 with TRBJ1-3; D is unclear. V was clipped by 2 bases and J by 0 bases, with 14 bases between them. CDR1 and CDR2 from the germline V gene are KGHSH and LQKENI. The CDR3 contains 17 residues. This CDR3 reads CASSPDLGLSSGNTIYF. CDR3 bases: TGTGCCAGCTCACCAGATCTCGGACTGAGCTCTGGAAACACCATATATTTT. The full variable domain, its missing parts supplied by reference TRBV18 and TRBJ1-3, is NAGVMQNPRHLVRRRGQEARLRCSPMKGHSHVYWYRQLPEEGLKFMVYLQKENIIDESGMPKERFSAEFPKEGPSILRIQQVVRGDSAAYFCASSPDLGLSSGNTIYFGEGSWLTVV.

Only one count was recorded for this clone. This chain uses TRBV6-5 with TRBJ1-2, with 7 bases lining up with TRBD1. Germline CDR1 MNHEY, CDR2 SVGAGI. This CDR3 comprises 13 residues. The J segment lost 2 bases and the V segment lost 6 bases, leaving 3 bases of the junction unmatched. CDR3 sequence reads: CASSQTGNYGYTF. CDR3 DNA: TGTGCCAGCAGCCAGACAGGGAACTATGGCTACACCTTC.

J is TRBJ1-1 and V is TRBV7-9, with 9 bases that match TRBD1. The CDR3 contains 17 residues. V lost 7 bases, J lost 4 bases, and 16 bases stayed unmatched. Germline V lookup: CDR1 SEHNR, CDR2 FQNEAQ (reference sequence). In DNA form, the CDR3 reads TGTGCCAGCACCCTAGGACAGGGGCCCCCCGGGAGCACTGAAGCTTTCTTT. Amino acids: CASTLGQGPPGSTEAFF. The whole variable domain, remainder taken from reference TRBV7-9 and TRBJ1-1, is DTGVSQNPRHKITKRGQNVTFRCDPISEHNRLYWYRQTLGQGPEFLTYFQNEAQLEKSRLLSDRFSAERPKGSFSTLEIQRTEQGDSAMYLCASTLGQGPPGSTEAFFGQGTRLTVV.

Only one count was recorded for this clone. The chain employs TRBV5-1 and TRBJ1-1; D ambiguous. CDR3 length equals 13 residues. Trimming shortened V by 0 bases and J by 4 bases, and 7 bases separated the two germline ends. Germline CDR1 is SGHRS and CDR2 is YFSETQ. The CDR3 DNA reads TGCGCCAGCAGCTTGGGGGAGGGCACTGAAGCTTTCTTT. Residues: CASSLGEGTEAFF. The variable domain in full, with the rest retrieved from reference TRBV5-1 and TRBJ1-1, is KAGVTQTPRYLIKTRGQQVTLSCSPISGHRSVSWYQQTPGQGLQFLFEYFSETQRNKGNFPGRFSGRQFSNSRSEMNVSTLELGDSALYLCASSLGEGTEAFFGQGTRLTVV.

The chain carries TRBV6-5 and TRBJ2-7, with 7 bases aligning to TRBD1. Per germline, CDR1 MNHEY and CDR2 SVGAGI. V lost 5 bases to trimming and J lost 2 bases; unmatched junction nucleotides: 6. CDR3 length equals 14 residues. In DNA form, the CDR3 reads TGTGCCAGCAGTCGGACAGGCCGGACCTACGAGCAGTACTTC. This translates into CASSRTGRTYEQYF.

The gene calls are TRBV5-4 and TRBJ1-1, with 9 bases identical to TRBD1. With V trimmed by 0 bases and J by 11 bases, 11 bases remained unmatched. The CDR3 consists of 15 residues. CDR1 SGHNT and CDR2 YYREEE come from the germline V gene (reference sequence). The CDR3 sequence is CASSLAGTGKVGAFF. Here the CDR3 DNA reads TGTGCCAGCAGCTTGGCCGGGACAGGGAAAGTTGGGGCTTTCTTT.

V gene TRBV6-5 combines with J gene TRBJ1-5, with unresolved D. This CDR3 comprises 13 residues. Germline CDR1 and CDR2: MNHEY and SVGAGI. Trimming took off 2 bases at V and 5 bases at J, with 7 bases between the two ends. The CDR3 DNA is TGTGCCAGCAGTTACGAGATTGATCAGCCCCAGCATTTT. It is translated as CASSYEIDQPQHF.

The CDR3 here is CASSYDGTGGTYGYTF. DNA of the CDR3: TGTGCCAGCAGTTACGATGGGACAGGGGGAACCTATGGCTACACCTTC. V and J are TRBV6-5 and TRBJ1-2, with 11 nucleotides matching TRBD1. J lost 4 bases, V lost 2 bases, and 6 bases had no gene match. Germline CDR1 MNHEY, CDR2 SVGAGI. The CDR3 extends over 16 amino acids.

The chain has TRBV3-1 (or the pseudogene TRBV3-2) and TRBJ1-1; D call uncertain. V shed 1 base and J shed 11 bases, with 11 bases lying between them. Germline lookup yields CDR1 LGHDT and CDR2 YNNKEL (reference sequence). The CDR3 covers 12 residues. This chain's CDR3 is CASSQATREAFF. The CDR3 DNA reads TGTGCCAGCAGCCAAGCCACAAGGGAGGCTTTCTTT.

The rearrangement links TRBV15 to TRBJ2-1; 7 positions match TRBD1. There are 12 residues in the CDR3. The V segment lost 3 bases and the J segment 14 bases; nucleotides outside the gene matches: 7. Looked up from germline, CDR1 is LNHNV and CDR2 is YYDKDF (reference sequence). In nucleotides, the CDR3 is TGTGCCACCAGCAGCGGACAGGTAGGGAAGTTCTTC. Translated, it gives CATSSGQVGKFF.